One TCR beta chain is described in this entry. Trimming cost V 0 bases and J 4 bases, with 10 bases left between them. The CDR3 length is 15 residues. Germline CDR1 reads LGHDT; CDR2 reads YNNKEL (reference sequence). Libraries were prepared by immunoSEQ multiplex PCR; TCRdb keeps only in-frame clonotypes and omits some of them. Of some 86,000 clones in the sample, approximately 90% were seen once. The entry originates in a study of T cell responses to AZD1222 COVID-19 vaccine. The starting material was peripheral blood, obtained 28 days after the second AZD1222 dose. The chain is built from TRBV3-1 (or the pseudogene TRBV3-2) and TRBJ2-1; no definite D call. The source of this sequence is an adult who received the AZD1222 COVID-19 vaccine. This chain's CDR3 is CASSQDSNRYNEQFF. The CDR3 coding sequence is TGTGCCAGCAGCCAAGACTCGAACCGTTACAATGAGCAGTTCTTC.